This T cell receptor beta chain appears in the sequencing data of a study of blood T cells in healthy people across ages (dated by TCRdb to about 2015). Regarding the study in general: In model experiments, roughly one uniquely barcoded TCR beta cDNA molecule per two T cells was captured by template switching. Using deep sequencing normalized with unique cDNA molecular identifiers, the study measured how TCR beta repertoire diversity changes with age. The donors were split into four age groups: young (average 16 years), middle-aged (39), aged (approximately 60) and long-lived (82). To avoid experimental bias, donors of different ages were distributed randomly across sequencing lanes. Two additional independent replicas of 1 million unique cDNA reads from the same blood draw were analyzed for two donors (one aged 18 to 30 and one aged 80 or older). Results the study describes overall, beyond this receptor: The percentage of naive T cells measured by flow cytometry correlated strongly with observed TCR beta diversity. Conclusive comparison of naive and antigen-experienced compartments was prevented by the profiling of bulk unsorted PBMCs. Compared with the aged group, the long-lived group had more naive CD4+ T cells, fewer expanded clones and increased TCR diversity, a pattern suggesting age selection. Observed TCR beta diversity per million T cells fell roughly linearly with age, and a significant reduction was already apparent by age around 40. Donor CMV infection status was unknown, potentially confounding age-related changes in expanded clonotypes. Estimates of total diversity from one million sequenced T cells were regarded as lower bounds and underestimates.

About this clonotype: What this receptor recognizes is not known. Per-base qualities were not stored, and no clone one base away is much larger.

CDR1 is given as MDHEN and CDR2 as SYDVKM, both from the germline V gene. Counted from cysteine to phenylalanine, this CDR3 has 16 amino acids. Here the CDR3 DNA is all that survives: 48 bases in frame from base 1. At the junction V is shortened by 3 bases and J by 6 bases; bases outside the gene matches: 9. Systemically healthy Caucasian individuals from Russia, approximately 39 in total and aged about 6 to 100 years, were included as donors. Ten milliliters of peripheral blood were drawn from each donor into EDTA-treated Vacutainer tubes. Ficoll-Paque density-gradient centrifugation was used to isolate PBMCs, with at least 7 million obtained per sample. Total RNA was extracted from PBMCs with Trizol reagent, with at least 6 micrograms obtained per sample. For every donor, flow cytometry on a PBMC aliquot measured the percentage of naive CD45RAhigh/CD27high T cells. Libraries came from 5' RACE. TCRdb names Illumina HiSeq 2500 as the instrument used. The second PCR ran for about 6 to 12 cycles and used a J-beta primer mix along with a sample-barcoded 5' primer. Each TCR beta cDNA molecule received a unique molecular identifier from a template-switch 5' adaptor carrying 12 random nucleotides. Each sample yielded at least 3 million CDR3-containing paired-end reads. First-strand cDNA synthesis was performed from all RNA using the Mint cDNA synthesis kit, with priming by a TRBC-specific oligonucleotide. Following uracil-DNA glycosylase treatment, a first 18-cycle PCR with universal primers M1SS and BC2_uni_R was performed on all cDNA. As for the original processing: For normalization, 1 million high-quality reads, each with a distinct molecular identifier, were randomly selected from each sample. Instead of being binned into consensus sequences, reads that shared molecular identifiers were thrown out. MiTCR, with a Q25 quality threshold and the strictest error-elimination algorithm, was used for CDR3 identification, clonotype clustering and error correction. A nonparametric unseen species model with Euler transformation was used to estimate lower-bound total TCR beta diversity. TCRdb reworked the public reads: Q25 trimming with fastp, MiXCR clone assembly, productive beta chains retained. Each CDR3 protein appears once, grouped with its most common genes and DNA. TCRdb, not the original authors, processed these V and J calls. For this sample there are about 680,000 distinct CDR3 sequences; approximately 50% appear just once. Around a third of the sample comes from the top ten.

This sequence originates from a woman aged 60-70 years in good health. Sequenced input: blood. The chain uses TRBV28 and TRBJ1-5; a stretch of 9 junction bases matches TRBD1. In nucleotides, the sequence is TGTGCCAGCAGTTTTTACAGGGGGCTGGGGGGTCAGCCCCAGCATTTT. It is translated as CASSFYRGLGGQPQHF.